This T cell receptor beta chain is from a study of identical twins. Notes on the study in general: The same donors were not followed; conclusions instead depended on cross-sectional statistical analysis. Out-of-frame alpha sequences shared by twins were enriched for low generation probability. Beta out-of-frame sequences displayed a weaker excess of sharing between twins. The more abundant beta clonotypes in cord blood had fewer insertions, and memory repertoires did not show this.

This clonotype was counted many times. Its antigen remains unknown. Germline lookup yields CDR1 SGHRS and CDR2 YFSETQ. The V gene end was trimmed by 3 bases and the J gene end by 3 bases; junction bases not matched to a gene: 3. This CDR3 spans 13 amino acids. A single record per CDR3 protein comes from TCRdb applying MiXCR to the 5' RACE reads. The table has 350,000 to 500,000 distinct CDR3 sequences, less than 20% seen once. The gene calls are TRBV5-1 and TRBJ2-7, with TRBD2 matching over 7 bases. The source is a man between 45 and 60 years old in good health. Specimen: naive T cells sorted from blood. In nucleotides, the CDR3 is TGCGCCAGCAGCTACGGCGGGGGCTACGAGCAGTACTTC. Protein: CASSYGGGYEQYF.